One sample yielded the 22 T cell receptor beta chains listed below, sequenced in a study of CD8+CD57+ T cells in acquired aplastic anemia. Both TCR beta VDJ combination and CDR3 sequence profiling were carried out. Genomic DNA was the template for this profiling. Each CDR3 protein gets one entry after TCRdb re-called the reads with MiXCR. The sample holds about 120,000 distinct CDR3 sequences, under 60% seen once. In patients chosen for sequencing, flow cytometry had shown CD8+CD57+ cell expansion. Sequenced: sorted CD4+, CD8+, or CD8+CD57+ T cells (not recorded which) from PBMCs. The source of these receptors is a human donor with aplastic anemia.

The rearrangement links TRBV19 to TRBJ1-2; D unclear. CDR3 length equals 14 residues. Trimming removed 3 bases from V and 3 bases from J, with 11 bases in between. Germline CDR1 LNHDA, CDR2 SQIVND (reference sequence). CDR3 region: CASSIRTADYGYTF. The CDR3 DNA is TGTGCCAGTAGTATCAGGACCGCGGACTATGGCTACACCTTC. The full variable domain, completed using reference TRBV19 and TRBJ1-2, is DGGITQSPKYLFRKEGQNVTLSCEQNLNHDAMYWYRQDPGQGLRLIYYSQIVNDFQKGDIAEGYSVSREKKESFPLTVTSAQKNPTAFYLCASSIRTADYGYTFGSGTRLTVV.

The chain couples TRBV7-6 to TRBJ1-5, with a possible D match to TRBD1 (5 bases). The CDR3 runs 14 residues. CDR1 is SGHVS and CDR2 is FNYEAQ in the germline V gene. V dropped 1 base and J dropped 4 bases, with 8 bases sitting between them. CDR3 residues: CASSLGQQNQPQHF. In DNA, the CDR3 is TGTGCCAGCAGCTTAGGACAGCAGAATCAGCCCCAGCATTTT. Drawing the rest from reference TRBV7-6 and TRBJ1-5, the complete variable domain is GAGVSQSPRYKVTKRGQDVALRCDPISGHVSLYWYRQALGQGPEFLTYFNYEAQQDKSGLPNDRFSAERPEGSISTLTIQRTEQRDSAMYRCASSLGQQNQPQHFGDGTRLSIL.

This clonotype was counted many times. The rearrangement joins TRBV7-9 to TRBJ2-1; D call uncertain. The length of the CDR3 is 13 residues. Germline lookup yields CDR1 SEHNR and CDR2 FQNEAQ (reference sequence). V lost 0 bases to trimming and J lost 6 bases, with 6 bases between them. The CDR3 nucleotides read TGTGCCAGCAGCTTAGCGCTGCTCAATGAGCAGTTCTTC. Its translation: CASSLALLNEQFF.

V is TRBV24-1 and J is TRBJ2-5, with 7 bases aligning to TRBD1. CDR3 length: 15 amino acids. Germline assignment: CDR1 KGHDR and CDR2 SFDVKD. V trimming: 3 bases; J trimming: 1 base; junction bases outside the gene matches: 4. The CDR3: CATSDVGTAQETQYF. DNA of the CDR3: TGTGCCACCAGTGATGTAGGGACAGCCCAAGAGACCCAGTACTTC.

This sequence joins TRBV29-1 and TRBJ2-7; weak D call: TRBD1 (5 bases). The CDR3 spans 14 residues. With 6 bases removed from V and 5 bases from J, the gap between germline ends came to 20 bases. Germline CDR1 SQVTM, CDR2 ANQGSEA. In DNA form, the CDR3 reads TGCAGCGTCCGACAGCAGAATACGTTTGACGAGCAGTACTTC. Residues: CSVRQQNTFDEQYF.

The chain recombines TRBV5-7 with TRBJ1-3, with 9 bases lining up with TRBD1. TRBV5-7 is an ORF; its function is uncertain. J was trimmed by 7 bases and V by 1 base; bases with no gene match: 6. The CDR3 extends over 15 amino acids. CDR3 in DNA: TGTGCCAGCAGCTTGAGGACGGGACAGGGTAACACCATATATTTT. Its translation: CASSLRTGQGNTIYF.

The V gene is TRBV7-7, the J gene TRBJ2-7; unclear D gene. CDR3 length equals 13 residues. Germline CDR1 SSHAT, CDR2 FNYEAQ (reference sequence). The CDR3 is CAGSLEQSYEQYF. Here the CDR3 DNA reads TGTGCTGGCAGCTTAGAACAGTCCTACGAGCAGTACTTC.

The chain links TRBV24-1 to TRBJ1-2, with D perhaps TRBD1 (5 bases). The CDR3 length is 13 residues. V dropped 6 bases and J dropped 6 bases, with 13 bases sitting between them. Germline CDR1 is KGHDR and CDR2 is SFDVKD. The CDR3 coding sequence is TGTGCCACCAGTACCGGGACCAGAGATGGCTACACCTTC. Translating gives CATSTGTRDGYTF.

Comment on this clonotype: At one boundary the junction diverges from the germline segment, which might be a read error. The chain uses TRBV10-3 and TRBJ1-3; D is perhaps TRBD1 (5 bases). Germline V CDR1 and CDR2: ENHRY, SYGVKD. The CDR3 is 14 residues long. The CDR3 spells CAIRDGASGNTIYF. The CDR3 DNA reads TGTGCCATCCGTGACGGGGCCTCTGGAAACACCATATATTTT.

This clonotype was counted ten times or more. The chain carries TRBV27 and TRBJ2-7; 10 bases fit TRBD1. CDR1 MNHEY and CDR2 SMNVEV come from the germline V gene (reference sequence). The CDR3 is 14 residues long. J lost 6 bases, V lost 6 bases, and 8 bases had no gene match. The CDR3 loop reads CASSLTGGSTEQYF. Here the CDR3 DNA reads TGTGCCAGCAGCTTGACAGGGGGCTCCACCGAGCAGTACTTC.

The chain employs TRBV11-2 and TRBJ1-3; D unclear. The germline CDR1 and CDR2 sequences are SGHAT and FQNNGV. The CDR3 length is 15 residues. Trimming left V 5 bases short and J 4 bases short, with 15 bases between. Written as DNA, the CDR3 is TGTGCCAGCAGCACCATGATTAGCTCCGGAAACACCATATATTTT. Protein product: CASSTMISSGNTIYF.

The V call is TRBV10-3, the J call TRBJ1-1, with D possibly TRBD1 on 6 matching bases. The CDR3 totals 14 residues. Between the trimmed V and J ends, which lost 4 bases and 1 base, there was a span of 10 bases. Germline V gene data show CDR1 as ENHRY and CDR2 as SYGVKD. CDR3 sequence: CAISALQGNTEAFF. In DNA form, the CDR3 reads TGTGCCATCAGTGCCCTACAGGGGAACACTGAAGCTTTCTTT.

Regarding this clonotype: Sequence at one end of the junction differs from germline and may be a read error. This chain uses TRBV5-1 with TRBJ2-4; possibly TRBD1 or TRBD2 for D (6 bases each). CDR1 is SGHRS, CDR2 YFSETQ, per germline. The CDR3 has 16 amino acids. The CDR3 spells CASSHSGATTKNIRYF. CDR3 bases: TGCGCCAGCAGCCACTCGGGGGCCACAACTAAAAACATTCGGTACTTC.

The CDR3 protein is CASRKPHGNTEAFF. As DNA, the CDR3 is TGTGCCAGCAGGAAACCTCACGGGAACACTGAAGCTTTCTTT. The gene calls are TRBV6-1 and TRBJ1-1, with unresolved D. The CDR3 covers 14 residues. Trimming took off 6 bases at V and 1 base at J, with 12 bases between the two ends. Looked up from germline, CDR1 is MNHNS and CDR2 is SASEGT.

The chain combines TRBV2 with TRBJ2-6, with D uncertain. Germline CDR1 is SNHLY and CDR2 is FYNNEI. The CDR3 is 14 amino acids. Trimming stripped 6 bases from V and 6 bases from J, with 12 bases between. The CDR3 reads CASRNPPLANVLTF. In DNA form, the CDR3 reads TGTGCCAGCAGGAACCCCCCCTTGGCCAACGTCCTGACTTTC.

This clonotype was seen once. The V gene is TRBV9, the J gene TRBJ2-2; no reliable D call. The CDR3 runs to 17 residues. Germline V gives CDR1 SGDLS, CDR2 YYNGEE. Trimming cost V 0 bases and J 4 bases, with 16 bases left between them. DNA of the CDR3: TGTGCCAGCAGCGTAGAAAGACTTCACCATCTCACCGGGGAGCTGTTTTTT. It codes for CASSVERLHHLTGELFF.

This clonotype has ten or more counts. The chain combines TRBV5-6 with TRBJ2-1; perhaps TRBD2 as D (6 bases). With 2 bases removed from V and 5 bases from J, the gap between germline ends came to 17 bases. The V gene's germline CDR1 is SGHDT and CDR2 YYEEEE. This CDR3 is built from 16 residues. CDR3 sequence (DNA): TGTGCCAGCAGCTTAGCAAGTCTGGCGGGGAACAATGAGCAGTTCTTC. Translation: CASSLASLAGNNEQFF.

The chain couples TRBV2 to TRBJ1-1; D might be TRBD1 (5 bases). Trimming shortened V by 7 bases and J by 4 bases, and 10 bases separated the two germline ends. This CDR3 is 12 amino acids long. The germline CDR1 and CDR2 sequences are SNHLY and FYNNEI. The CDR3: CASTETVTEAFF. The CDR3 DNA follows: TGTGCCAGCACGGAGACAGTCACTGAAGCTTTCTTT.

This clonotype occurred a few times. The V gene is TRBV24-1, the J gene TRBJ2-7; the match to TRBD2 covers 7 bases. Looked up from germline, CDR1 is KGHDR and CDR2 is SFDVKD. This CDR3 has 15 residues. The V segment lost 3 bases and the J segment 3 bases; nucleotides outside the gene matches: 7. CDR3 region: CATSDLRGGRYEQYF. In DNA, the CDR3 is TGTGCCACCAGTGATCTCCGGGGAGGGCGCTACGAGCAGTACTTC.

This clonotype has only one observation. The chain carries TRBV20-1 and TRBJ2-1, with 9 nucleotides matching TRBD1. The germline V gene has CDR1 DFQATT and CDR2 SNEGSKA (reference sequence). The CDR3 sequence is 15 residues long. V shed 3 bases and J 7 bases; nucleotides not matched to a gene: 10. The CDR3 nucleotides read TGCAGTGCTAGCGACCGGGACAGGGTTAGAAATGAGCAGTTCTTC. It is translated as CSASDRDRVRNEQFF.

The chain carries TRBV2 and TRBJ2-7, with D possibly being TRBD2 (5 bases). Germline values: CDR1 SNHLY, CDR2 FYNNEI. V dropped 6 bases and J dropped 3 bases, with 9 bases sitting between them. The CDR3 length is 12 residues. The CDR3 sequence: CASRTGYYEQYF. CDR3 coding DNA: TGTGCCAGCAGGACGGGGTACTACGAGCAGTACTTC. Full variable domain (remainder filled in from reference TRBV2 and TRBJ2-7): EPEVTQTPSHQVTQMGQEVILRCVPISNHLYFYWYRQILGQKVEFLVSFYNNEISEKSEIFDDQFSVERPDGSNFTLKIRSTKLEDSAMYFCASRTGYYEQYFGPGTRLTVT.

Regarding this clonotype: A much larger clone is a single base away; this may be a read error. This chain links TRBV5-4 with TRBJ2-3; 9 bases align to TRBD1. The CDR3 loop spans 14 amino acids. Germline CDR1 SGHNT, CDR2 YYREEE (reference sequence). After removal of 1 base from V and 4 bases from J, the junction contained 1 base not matched to a gene. The CDR3 here is CASSLRQGADTQYF. CDR3 coding DNA: TGTGCCAGCAGCTTGCGACAGGGGGCAGATACGCAGTATTTT.